This T cell receptor beta chain was identified during a study of blood T cells in healthy people across ages. A sample-barcoded 5' primer and a J-beta primer mix were used in a second PCR of about 7 to 12 cycles. Tagging of each cDNA molecule was performed by a template-switch adaptor with 12 random nucleotides. In TCRdb, the 5' RACE reads were re-called with MiXCR into one record per CDR3 protein. This sample carries approximately 2,000,000 distinct CDR3 sequences, around 42% of them seen once, and the ten largest clones take approximately 22%. Trimming cost V 9 bases and J 4 bases, with 22 bases left between them. This CDR3 has 16 amino acids. Germline assignment: CDR1 SGHDN and CDR2 FVKESK.

Sample: blood. The rearrangement joins TRBV14 to TRBJ2-1; D is perhaps TRBD2 (6 bases). This TCR was recovered from a human donor in good health. In nucleotides, the CDR3 is TGTGCCAGTAGCTTGATAGGTAGCGGAGCTTACAATGAGCAGTTCTTC. Encoded protein: CASSLIGSGAYNEQFF.